This T cell receptor (beta chain) was sequenced in a study of blood T cell repertoires in COVID-19. Per the original data handling: Amplifying reference gene primers gave estimates of nucleated cell counts. Sequencing was performed with immunoSEQ multiplex PCR; in TCRdb, only in-frame clones are kept and a portion is missing. The D gene and trimming were derived from the DNA, and the V and J assignments and clone size from that table. The sample has about 99,000 clones; 80% to 85% are singletons. The material sequenced was peripheral blood. The receptor was derived from a man aged 65 to 79 with active or convalescent COVID-19.

The CDR3 sequence: CASSTPGINYGYTF. The DNA of the CDR3 is TGTGCCAGCAGCACGCCGGGAATAAACTATGGCTACACCTTC. The rearrangement uses TRBV3-1 (or the pseudogene TRBV3-2) and TRBJ1-2; no reliable D call. The CDR3 spans 14 residues. Germline assignment: CDR1 LGHDT and CDR2 YNNKEL (reference sequence). V was pared by 5 bases and J by 2 bases, with 12 bases between.